Listed below are T cell receptor beta chains from one sample, sequenced in a study of identifying expanded T cells in peripheral blood. The protocol was immunoSEQ multiplex PCR, while the TCRdb copy is restricted to in-frame clones and leaves out a portion. The sample includes 75,000 to 90,000 clones, about 90% seen only once; the top ten take approximately 7%. Sequenced sample: blood. Receptor source: a person aged 18-70 years in good health. Each CDR3 is given with its conserved first and last residue. Each record gives: V gene, J gene, D gene, clone size, CDR3 DNA, CDR3 protein. The D gene is left open where the match is weak. A row's size may be missing; if present it is once, few, many or a size class.

>TRBV10-3|TRBJ1-2|TRBD1|once
TGTGCCATCAGAACGGGACAGGGAATTGGGTCCTCCTATGGCTACACCTTC
CAIRTGQGIGSSYGYTF
>TRBV5-1|TRBJ1-4|TRBD1|once
TGCGCCAGCTCCGGGACAGGGGCTGACTGGGAAAAACTGTTTTTT
CASSGTGADWEKLFF
>TRBV30|TRBJ1-5|NA|NA
TGTGCCTGGAGTACACAGGAGAATCAGCCCCAGCATTTT
CAWSTQENQPQHF
>TRBV7-9|TRBJ1-2|NA|once
TGTGCCAGCAGCTCACCGGGGGCACCGGACTATGGCTACACCTTC
CASSSPGAPDYGYTF
>TRBV4-3|TRBJ2-3|TRBD2|NA
TGCGCCAGCAGCCACCGCCGGGGGGGCGGTAGCACAGATACGCAGTATTTT
CASSHRRGGGSTDTQYF
>TRBV15|TRBJ2-4|TRBD2|once
TGTGCCACCAGCAGAGCACTAGCGGGAGATCTAGCCAAAAACATTCAGTACTTC
CATSRALAGDLAKNIQYF
>TRBV19|TRBJ2-3|TRBD2|once
TGTGCCAGTAGTATAGTCCCCGGGTTAGCGGGAGGCCGCACAGATACGCAGTATTTT
CASSIVPGLAGGRTDTQYF
>TRBV5-1|TRBJ2-1|NA|NA
TGCGCCAGCAGCCTGGGTGGAGGTACCTCCTACAATGAGCAGTTCTTC
CASSLGGGTSYNEQFF
>TRBV5-4|TRBJ2-2|NA|NA
TGTGCCAGCAGCTTTCGGGCAGGGGCCCCCGGGGAGCTGTTTTTT
CASSFRAGAPGELFF
>TRBV4-1|TRBJ2-3|NA|NA
TGCGCCAGCAGCCAAGATTTCCCAGATACGCAGTATTTT
CASSQDFPDTQYF
>TRBV5-1|TRBJ2-3|TRBD2|NA
TGCGCCAGCAGCCTCTTTTGGGGGGGGACCCCGGATACGCAGTATTTT
CASSLFWGGTPDTQYF
>TRBV5-1|TRBJ1-1|NA|NA
TGCGCCAGCATTAATCACCTGAACACTGAAGCTTTCTTT
CASINHLNTEAFF
>TRBV5-1|TRBJ2-5|NA|NA
TGCGCCAGCAGCTTGGGGGCACGAGGGGAGACCCAGTACTTC
CASSLGARGETQYF
>TRBV19|TRBJ1-1|NA|NA
TGTGCCAGTAGTCTTGGGGGACGCACCGGCGGAGCTTTCTTT
CASSLGGRTGGAFF
>TRBV5-6|TRBJ1-2|NA|NA
TGTGCCAGCAGCTTTTGGGAGGGCTATGGCTACACCTTC
CASSFWEGYGYTF
>TRBV25-1|TRBJ2-7|TRBD1|NA
TGTGCCAGCAGTGATCTCGGTGGGGACAGCCCCTACGAGCAGTACTTC
CASSDLGGDSPYEQYF
>TRBV19|TRBJ1-1|TRBD1|NA
TGTGCCAGTACCATGGGGACAGTGAACACTGAAGCTTTCTTT
CASTMGTVNTEAFF
>TRBV7-9|TRBJ1-3|NA|NA
TGTGCCAGCAGCCTACAGGTAGTGGCTGGAAACACCATATATTTT
CASSLQVVAGNTIYF
>TRBV7-8|TRBJ1-4|NA|once
TGTGCCAGCAGTCCCACTCCCGCGGACGGTGAAAAACTGTTTTTT
CASSPTPADGEKLFF
>TRBV7-9|TRBJ1-1|TRBD1|NA
TGTGCCAGCAGCTTATCAGGGGGACCTGAAGCTTTCTTT
CASSLSGGPEAFF
>TRBV7-9|TRBJ2-2|NA|few
TGTGCCAGCAGCTCCCTCCTAGGGAACACCGGGGAGCTGTTTTTT
CASSSLLGNTGELFF
>TRBV4-3|TRBJ1-5|NA|NA
TGCGCCAGCAGCCAAGATCGGGAGCAGCCCCAGCATTTT
CASSQDREQPQHF
>TRBV18|TRBJ1-2|NA|NA
TGTGCCAGCTCACCAGGGGCCAGGCTGCTCCTCAGCAGGGTGGCTAACTATGGCTACACCTTC
CASSPGARLLLSRVANYGYTF
>TRBV6-5|TRBJ2-7|NA|few
TGTGCCAGCAGCCCGCGCGGGGCAGGGGGGTACGAGCAGTACTTC
CASSPRGAGGYEQYF
>TRBV6-4|TRBJ1-6|NA|NA
TGTGCCAGCAGTTCAGCGACAGGCCGTAATTCACCCCTCCACTTT
CASSSATGRNSPLHF
>TRBV30|TRBJ1-2|NA|NA
TGTGCCTTGACAAGACACTATGGCTACACCTTC
CALTRHYGYTF
>TRBV10-2|TRBJ1-4|NA|NA
TGCGCCAGCAAAGCCGGAGCAACTAATGAAAAACTGTTTTTT
CASKAGATNEKLFF
>TRBV7-3|TRBJ1-1|NA|NA
TGTGCCAGCAGCTTGACGACACAGGGAAGGGCTTTCTTT
CASSLTTQGRAFF
>TRBV6-1|TRBJ2-5|NA|NA
TGTGCCAGCAGCGCTCAGGGCAGGGAGACCCAGTACTTC
CASSAQGRETQYF
>TRBV11-3|TRBJ1-1|NA|NA
TGTGCCAGCAGCCAGAACAGGGACACTGAAGCTTTCTTT
CASSQNRDTEAFF
>TRBV27|TRBJ1-5|TRBD1|NA
TGTGCCAGCAGTCGGACAGGGGATAGCAATCAGCCCCAGCATTTT
CASSRTGDSNQPQHF
>TRBV5-1|TRBJ2-7|NA|once
TGCGCCAGCAGCGAAATCCACTCCTACGAGCAGTACTTC
CASSEIHSYEQYF
>TRBV30|TRBJ2-7|NA|NA
TGTGCCTGGTTATGGGGAAGGGGGGTCAACGAGCAGTACTTC
CAWLWGRGVNEQYF
>TRBV7-3|TRBJ1-2|NA|NA
TGTGCCAGCAGCGCAGACGGATTCTATGGCTACACCTTC
CASSADGFYGYTF
>TRBV2|TRBJ1-4|TRBD1|once
TGTGCCAGCAGTGCTCAAATAGGTATGCCGGGACAGGAGTTTTTT
CASSAQIGMPGQEFF
>TRBV11-3|TRBJ2-4|TRBD2|NA
TGTGCCAGCAGCATCCCAGTGGGACTAGCGGCAAACATTCAGTACTTC
CASSIPVGLAANIQYF
>TRBV15|TRBJ2-7|NA|NA
TGTGCCACCAGCAGAGGGCCCGGGGAGACCTACGAGCAGTACTTC
CATSRGPGETYEQYF
>TRBV18|TRBJ2-1|NA|NA
TGTGCCAGCTCACCTACCCCCGGAGGCAATGAGCAGTTCTTC
CASSPTPGGNEQFF
>TRBV7-2|TRBJ2-6|NA|NA
TGTGCCAGCAGCCCGGTTACTGGGGCCAACGTCCTGACTTTC
CASSPVTGANVLTF
>TRBV27|TRBJ2-1|TRBD2|NA
TGTGCCAGCAGTCTCCTTCGGACTAGCGGGGTTCTGAGTGAGCAGTTCTTC
CASSLLRTSGVLSEQFF
>TRBV4-1|TRBJ1-1|NA|NA
TGCGCCAGCAGCCAAGGACGGAATATGAACACTGAAGCTTTCTTT
CASSQGRNMNTEAFF
>TRBV18|TRBJ2-3|TRBD2|NA
TGTGCCAGCTCACCGCCCATCCCCCCAGCGGGGGGGAGAAATACGCAGTATTTT
CASSPPIPPAGGRNTQYF
>TRBV6-1|TRBJ1-5|NA|NA
TGTGCCAGCAGTGAAGAGGGAAGGTGGAATCAGCCCCAGCATTTT
CASSEEGRWNQPQHF
>TRBV6-5|TRBJ2-3|NA|once
TGTGCCAGCAGTTACTCGATAGGGGCAGATACGCAGTATTTT
CASSYSIGADTQYF
>TRBV10-3|TRBJ2-6|NA|NA
TGTGCCATCAGCGTGGTTGTTCCAGTGAGCTCTGGGGCCAACGTCCTGACTTTC
CAISVVVPVSSGANVLTF
>TRBV11-2|TRBJ1-3|NA|NA
TGTGCCAGCAGCGCGAGTGGAAACACCATATATTTT
CASSASGNTIYF